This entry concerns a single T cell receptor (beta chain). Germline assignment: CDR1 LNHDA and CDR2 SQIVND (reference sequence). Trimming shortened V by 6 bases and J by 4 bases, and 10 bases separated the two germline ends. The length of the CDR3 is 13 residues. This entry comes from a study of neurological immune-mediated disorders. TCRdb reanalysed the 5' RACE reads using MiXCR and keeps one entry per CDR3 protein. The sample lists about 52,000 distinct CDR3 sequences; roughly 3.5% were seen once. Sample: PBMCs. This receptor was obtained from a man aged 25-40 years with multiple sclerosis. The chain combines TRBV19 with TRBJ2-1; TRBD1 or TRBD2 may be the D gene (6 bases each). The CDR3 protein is CASSGGLYNEQFF. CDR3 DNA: TGTGCCAGTAGCGGGGGCCTTTACAATGAGCAGTTCTTC.